Shown below are 8 T cell receptor beta chains from a single sample sequenced in a study of blood T cell repertoires in COVID-19. This table comes from immunoSEQ multiplex PCR, and its TCRdb copy is limited to in-frame clones, with some not included. The repertoire holds about 140,000 clones, with over 75% as singletons. Sequenced material: peripheral blood. These receptor sequences come from a human donor in a cohort sampled during active COVID-19.

The chain has TRBV25-1 and TRBJ2-3; 14 bases align to TRBD2. The V gene end was trimmed by 3 bases and the J gene end by 6 bases; junction bases not matched to a gene: 5. Germline CDR1 and CDR2: MGHDK and SYGVNS. CDR3 length: 16 residues. CDR3 DNA: TGTGCCAGCAGTGAGGGACTAGCGGGAGTCAAGGATACGCAGTATTTT. The encoded protein is CASSEGLAGVKDTQYF.

V is TRBV6-5 and J is TRBJ1-1; D is unclear. Trimming took off 6 bases at V and 2 bases at J, with 10 bases between the two ends. The CDR3 is made up of 13 amino acids. Germline V gives CDR1 MNHEY, CDR2 SVGAGI. The CDR3 DNA reads as TGTGCCAGCAGCAGGACTCTTAACACTGAAGCTTTCTTT. It is translated as CASSRTLNTEAFF.

This rearrangement joins TRBV19 to TRBJ1-6, with D unclear. Trimming stripped 0 bases from V and 16 bases from J, with 13 bases between. The length of the CDR3 is 13 residues. Germline CDR1 reads LNHDA; CDR2 reads SQIVND (reference sequence). Here the CDR3 DNA reads TGTGCCAGTAGTATAGATCGGGATTATTCACTCCACTTT. Translated, it gives CASSIDRDYSLHF.

The gene calls are TRBV19 and TRBJ2-7; the match to TRBD1 covers 7 bases. The CDR3 has 16 amino acids. Unmatched junction bases numbered 10, after V lost 5 bases and J lost 0 bases. Germline CDR1 is LNHDA and CDR2 is SQIVND (reference sequence). This chain's CDR3 is CASSAPGTETSYEQYF. DNA of the CDR3: TGTGCCAGTAGTGCCCCCGGGACAGAAACCTCCTACGAGCAGTACTTC.

The chain uses TRBV4-3 and TRBJ1-3; possibly TRBD1 for D (6 bases). CDR1 is LGHNA and CDR2 is YSLEER in the germline V gene. The ends were cut back, 0 bases at V and 0 bases at J, with 12 bases in the middle. The CDR3 is 17 amino acids. DNA for the CDR3: TGCGCCAGCAGCCAAGAATCGGGGGGGCACTCTGGAAACACCATATATTTT. It is translated as CASSQESGGHSGNTIYF.

The chain recombines TRBV5-8 with TRBJ2-7; no definite D call. The V gene's germline CDR1 is SGHTS and CDR2 YDEGEE. The CDR3 runs 14 residues. The germline V and J ends were trimmed by 4 bases and 0 bases, with 11 bases remaining between them. CDR3 nucleotides: TGTGCCAGCAGCCGAAAGGCAGGCTCCTACGAGCAGTACTTC. It is translated as CASSRKAGSYEQYF.

The chain employs TRBV7-2 and TRBJ1-4, with TRBD1 matching 9 bases. V was clipped by 5 bases and J by 8 bases; unmatched bases: 12. This CDR3 is built from 16 residues. Germline CDR1 reads SGHTA; CDR2 reads FQGNSA. The CDR3 region is CASSRRGAGTGEKLFF. The DNA for the CDR3 is TGTGCCAGCAGCAGGAGAGGGGCCGGGACAGGGGAAAAACTGTTTTTT.

V is TRBV2 and J is TRBJ1-6; 7 bases are a match to TRBD1. V shed 2 bases and J 10 bases; nucleotides not matched to a gene: 11. The CDR3 has 16 residues. The germline gives CDR1 SNHLY, CDR2 FYNNEI. The CDR3 protein is CASSERGPNLGSPLHF. CDR3 nucleotides: TGTGCCAGCAGTGAAAGGGGGCCCAATTTAGGCTCACCCCTCCACTTT.